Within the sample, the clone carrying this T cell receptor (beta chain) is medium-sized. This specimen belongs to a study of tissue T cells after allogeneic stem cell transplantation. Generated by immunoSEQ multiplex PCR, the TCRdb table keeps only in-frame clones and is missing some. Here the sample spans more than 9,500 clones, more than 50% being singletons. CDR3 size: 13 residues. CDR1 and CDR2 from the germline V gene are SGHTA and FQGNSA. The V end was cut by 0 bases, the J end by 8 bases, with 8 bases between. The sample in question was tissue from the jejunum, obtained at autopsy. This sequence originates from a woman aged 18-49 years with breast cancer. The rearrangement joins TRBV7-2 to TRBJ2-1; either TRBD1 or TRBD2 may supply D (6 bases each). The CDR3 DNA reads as TGTGCCAGCAGCTTAGCGGGGGGCGATGAGCAGTTCTTC. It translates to CASSLAGGDEQFF.